A single T cell receptor (beta chain) is shown here with its context. Anyone with autoimmune disease history or systemic immunosuppression was excluded. Blood got drawn at baseline, again on cycle 4 day 1, and then on cycle 7 day 1. This record belongs to a study of OX40 agonist ivuxolimab in advanced cancers. About the research overall: The patients' treatment was ivuxolimab, an agonistic anti-OX40 (CD134) antibody.

CDR1 and CDR2 from the germline V gene are SGHTA and FQGNSA. The CDR3 length is 11 residues. The V gene lost 5 bases and the J gene lost 3 bases, with 4 bases spanning the gap. Profiling relied on immunoSEQ multiplex PCR, and the TCRdb table lists in-frame clones only, not all of them. Among 65,000 to 75,000 clones listed, approximately 90% were seen once. Sequences were derived from CD4+ or CD8+ T cells sorted from blood, sampled in a trial of the OX40 agonist ivuxolimab. The V gene is TRBV7-2, the J gene TRBJ2-5; no reliable D call. This clonotype was obtained from an adult with an advanced solid tumor such as melanoma, head and neck, liver or kidney cancer. CDR3 in DNA: TGTGCCAGCAGCCCGAAAGAGACCCAGTACTTC. Translated: CASSPKETQYF.